These 7 T cell receptor beta chains share one sample of origin, sequenced in a study of T cell responses to AZD1222 COVID-19 vaccine. Only in-frame clones appear in the TCRdb table, and some are missing; sequencing was by immunoSEQ multiplex PCR. The sample contains about 170,000 clones, more than 80% of which appear only once. The sample in question was peripheral blood, obtained on day 0 of AZD1222 vaccination. The receptors derive from an adult in good health.

This clone has only a few counts. The rearrangement joins TRBV10-3 to TRBJ1-2; 9 bases are a match to TRBD1. In germline, CDR1 is ENHRY, CDR2 SYGVKD. CDR3 length: 15 residues. With V trimmed by 0 bases and J by 5 bases, 4 bases remained unmatched. As DNA, the CDR3 is TGTGCCATCAGTGAGTCGAAGGGGACAGGGTATGGCTACACCTTC. Protein sequence: CAISESKGTGYGYTF.

The chain combines TRBV14 with TRBJ1-5, with D perhaps TRBD1 (5 bases). Germline V CDR1 and CDR2: SGHDN, FVKESK. V was trimmed by 4 bases and J by 3 bases, leaving 28 bases between them. The CDR3 extends over 20 amino acids. The CDR3 DNA sequence: TGTGCCAGCAGCCTTAGGGACGAGAGGCTTTGGTACGGCTCCAATCAGCCCCAGCATTTT. Translation: CASSLRDERLWYGSNQPQHF.

This clone showed up just once. The chain links TRBV29-1 to TRBJ2-5, with 8 bases identical to TRBD1. The CDR3 is 14 residues long. The V gene's germline CDR1 is SQVTM and CDR2 ANQGSEA. With 4 bases clipped from V and 1 base from J, the junction kept 5 bases outside the gene matches. CDR3 loop: CSVAKTGAQETQYF. Written as DNA, the CDR3 is TGCAGCGTTGCAAAGACAGGGGCCCAAGAGACCCAGTACTTC.

The CDR3 loop reads CASSKGQGSYEQYF. The CDR3 DNA reads TGTGCCAGCAGCAAGGGACAGGGGTCCTACGAGCAGTACTTC. The J gene is TRBJ2-7, the V gene TRBV11-2; 10 bases are a match to TRBD1. The CDR3 runs 14 residues. V shed 5 bases, J shed 1 base, and the junction held 2 bases outside the gene matches. CDR1 is SGHAT and CDR2 is FQNNGV in the germline V gene.

V usage is TRBV6-6 and J usage is TRBJ2-2; TRBD2 matches at 12 bases. The CDR3 length is 16 residues. Unmatched junction bases numbered 5, after V lost 5 bases and J lost 4 bases. The germline V gene has CDR1 MNHNY and CDR2 SVGAGI (reference sequence). The CDR3 DNA is TGTGCCAGCAGTCCCCGGACTAGCGGGACCACCGGGGAGCTGTTTTTT. It codes for CASSPRTSGTTGELFF.

This chain uses TRBV2 with TRBJ1-1; 12 positions agree with TRBD1. The ends lost 4 bases at V and 7 bases at J; junction bases unmatched: 4. The CDR3 runs 14 residues. In germline, CDR1 is SNHLY, CDR2 FYNNEI. The CDR3 DNA reads TGTGCCAGCAGTGTCGGGACAGGGGGCGATGAAGCTTTCTTT. Residues: CASSVGTGGDEAFF.

V gene TRBV29-1 combines with J gene TRBJ1-1; D is unclear. CDR3 length: 13 amino acids. Per germline, CDR1 SQVTM and CDR2 ANQGSEA. With 4 bases removed from V and 0 bases from J, the gap between germline ends came to 9 bases. CDR3 sequence: CSVVSFLNTEAFF. In nucleotides, the CDR3 is TGCAGCGTTGTCAGCTTTCTGAACACTGAAGCTTTCTTT.